One TCR beta chain is described in this entry. What it binds is unknown. The CDR3 consists of 18 residues. The V end lost 0 bases, the J end lost 8 bases, and 24 bases lay between the germline ends. The germline V gene has CDR1 SGDLS and CDR2 YYNGEE. This entry comes from a study of CD8 T cell repertoires and HIV-1 epitope variants. Study context: T cells were stimulated with Twenty-five Gag and Nef peptides separately. T cells were cultured for nine to ten days with cytokines added on days 3 and 7.

Study results and limitations: The TAALDMSHF plasma variant had no responses, unlike KF9 (roughly 5 clonotypes) and HW9 (one).

Profiling relied on immunoSEQ multiplex PCR, and the TCRdb table lists in-frame clones only, not all of them. Of approximately 5,200 clones in the sample, about 70% were seen once. The chain recombines TRBV9 with TRBJ2-1; maybe TRBD2 (6 bases). The sample comprised cultured CD8+ T cells derived from PBMCs. This TCR was sampled from a male donor with HIV. For the CDR3, the DNA is TGTGCCAGCAGCGTAGGTTCTGGCGGGGTAATTTCGGGAGATGAGCAGTTCTTC. Its translation is CASSVGSGGVISGDEQFF.